The T cell receptor beta chain described here comes from a study of early T cells in non-severe SARS-CoV-2 infection. This clonotype was seen many times. TCRdb recomputed calls from the 5' RACE reads with MiXCR, one row per CDR3 protein. The table records fewer than 30,000 distinct CDR3 sequences, about 10% of them present only once. The sequenced sample was whole blood. The source is an adult who was a healthcare worker with PCR-confirmed SARS-CoV-2 infection or an uninfected control (not recorded which).

The CDR3 nucleotides are TGCAGCGTTGTTAGGGGCGGGAACACTGAAGCTTTCTTT. Amino acids: CSVVRGGNTEAFF. The V gene is TRBV29-1, the J gene TRBJ1-1; weak D call: TRBD1 (5 bases). Trimming took 4 bases from V and 1 from J, leaving 10 bases between them. CDR1 and CDR2 (germline): SQVTM, ANQGSEA. This CDR3 has 13 residues. The complete variable domain, with remaining parts taken from reference TRBV29-1 and TRBJ1-1, reads SAVISQKPSRDICQRGTSLTIQCQVDSQVTMMFWYRQQPGQSLTLIATANQGSEATYESGFVIDKFPISRPNLTFSTLTVSNMSPEDSSIYLCSVVRGGNTEAFFGQGTRLTVV.